The 13 T cell receptor beta chains reported below all come from one sample, sequenced in a study of OX40 agonist ivuxolimab in advanced cancers. Using immunoSEQ multiplex PCR, the repertoire was profiled, and TCRdb retains in-frame clones only, with some absent. The sample shows about 62,000 clones, roughly 92% of them seen only once. This specimen consisted of CD4+ or CD8+ T cells sorted from blood, obtained in a trial of the OX40 agonist ivuxolimab. The receptors come from an adult with an advanced solid tumor such as melanoma, head and neck, liver or kidney cancer.

The chain links TRBV9 to TRBJ2-5; D possibly corresponds to TRBD2 (5 bases). CDR3 length: 13 residues. Between the trimmed V and J ends, which lost 4 bases and 3 bases, there was a span of 10 bases. Germline CDR1 SGDLS, CDR2 YYNGEE. CDR3 sequence reads: CASSFRGEETQYF. Written as DNA, the CDR3 is TGTGCCAGCAGCTTCCGGGGAGAAGAGACCCAGTACTTC. Supplemented by reference TRBV9 and TRBJ2-5, the full variable domain reads DSGVTQTPKHLITATGQRVTLRCSPRSGDLSVYWYQQSLDQGLQFLIQYYNGEERAKGNILERFSAQQFPDLHSELNLSSLELGDSALYFCASSFRGEETQYFGPGTRLLVL.

V gene TRBV7-9 combines with J gene TRBJ2-3, with 8 bases lining up with TRBD2. J gave up 4 bases and V 6 bases, and 12 bases lay outside the gene matches. In germline, CDR1 is SEHNR, CDR2 FQNEAQ (reference sequence). The CDR3 contains 16 residues. The CDR3 sequence is CASRAGAAGVADTQYF. CDR3 DNA: TGTGCCAGCAGAGCCGGGGCAGCGGGAGTTGCAGATACGCAGTATTTT. Based on the CDR3 plus reference TRBV7-9 and TRBJ2-3, the full variable domain is DTGVSQNPRHKITKRGQNVTFRCDPISEHNRLYWYRQTLGQGPEFLTYFQNEAQLEKSRLLSDRFSAERPKGSFSTLEIQRTEQGDSAMYLCASRAGAAGVADTQYFGPGTRLTVL.

The chain carries TRBV4-1 and TRBJ1-1, with D perhaps matching TRBD1 (5 bases). The V gene's germline CDR1 is MGHRA and CDR2 YSYEKL. The CDR3 sequence is 15 residues long. The V and J ends lost 7 bases and 3 bases respectively, with 18 bases between them. CDR3 sequence (DNA): TGCGCCAGCACCCCGACGGCGGGGGTTGACACTGAAGCTTTCTTT. This translates into CASTPTAGVDTEAFF.

The chain has TRBV11-2 and TRBJ1-6; 9 positions agree with TRBD1. The ends lost 1 base at V and 0 bases at J; junction bases unmatched: 4. CDR1 is SGHAT, CDR2 FQNNGV, per germline. The CDR3 sequence is 18 residues long. This CDR3 reads CASSLGDRVVSYNSPLHF. In DNA, the CDR3 is TGTGCCAGCAGCTTAGGGGACAGGGTCGTCTCCTATAATTCACCCCTCCACTTT.

This chain connects TRBV4-1 to TRBJ2-1, with 13 bases aligning to TRBD2. With 3 bases clipped from V and 6 bases from J, the junction kept 2 bases outside the gene matches. Germline assignment: CDR1 MGHRA and CDR2 YSYEKL. The CDR3 is 15 amino acids. The CDR3 nucleotides are TGCGCCAGCAGCCAGGGACTAGCGGGGATCAATGAGCAGTTCTTC. It encodes CASSQGLAGINEQFF.

This clone was seen once. The rearrangement joins TRBV5-5 to TRBJ1-3; 9 bases match TRBD1. The germline gives CDR1 SGHKS, CDR2 YYEKEE (reference sequence). Germline trimming cut 5 bases from V and 1 base from J; bases unmatched to any gene: 4. The CDR3 covers 15 residues. This CDR3 is CASRQTGGSGNTIYF. The CDR3 region has the DNA TGTGCCAGCAGGCAGACAGGGGGTTCTGGAAACACCATATATTTT.

The CDR3 sequence: CASSPMGERVPKEYF. In DNA, the CDR3 is TGTGCCAGCAGCCCTATGGGGGAGCGGGTGCCAAAGGAGTACTTC. J is TRBJ2-4 and V is TRBV7-6; perhaps TRBD2 as D (6 bases). V shed 5 bases and J shed 14 bases, with 25 bases lying between them. This CDR3 has 15 amino acids. Germline CDR1 and CDR2: SGHVS and FNYEAQ.

The V call is TRBV5-5, the J call TRBJ1-5; D is possibly TRBD1 (5 bases). The V gene lost 0 bases and the J gene lost 6 bases, with 13 bases spanning the gap. The CDR3 consists of 15 residues. Per germline, CDR1 SGHKS and CDR2 YYEKEE (reference sequence). CDR3 sequence reads: CASSLVSAGIQPQHF. The CDR3 DNA sequence: TGTGCCAGCAGCTTGGTGTCGGCAGGGATTCAGCCCCAGCATTTT.

The chain recombines TRBV6-5 with TRBJ2-7; tentatively, D is TRBD2 (7 bases). The ends were cut back, 3 bases at V and 6 bases at J, with 15 bases in the middle. Germline V CDR1 and CDR2: MNHEY, SVGAGI. This CDR3 spans 14 amino acids. The CDR3 nucleotides read TGTGCCAGCAGTTATTCGGGGGGCGAAGGCGAGCAGTACTTC. It encodes CASSYSGGEGEQYF.

This clone was detected a few times. V gene TRBV7-9 combines with J gene TRBJ2-2, with D perhaps matching TRBD2 (5 bases). Between the trimmed V and J ends, which lost 3 bases and 4 bases, there was a span of 12 bases. Looked up from germline, CDR1 is SEHNR and CDR2 is FQNEAQ (reference sequence). This CDR3 is built from 15 residues. Here the CDR3 DNA reads TGTGCCAGCAGCTTCGCCCCGGCGGGCACCGGGGAGCTGTTTTTT. This encodes CASSFAPAGTGELFF.

The chain couples TRBV11-2 to TRBJ1-1; TRBD1 matches 8 bases. This CDR3 is 13 amino acids long. V lost 1 base to trimming and J lost 5 bases; unmatched junction nucleotides: 0. The germline gives CDR1 SGHAT, CDR2 FQNNGV. The chain's CDR3 is CASSLGDRTEAFF. CDR3 bases: TGTGCCAGCAGCTTAGGGGACAGGACTGAAGCTTTCTTT.

The CDR3 spells CASSMQETQYF. Written as DNA, the CDR3 is TGTGCCAGCAGTATGCAAGAGACCCAGTACTTC. This rearrangement joins TRBV2 to TRBJ2-5, with D uncertain. Germline V lookup: CDR1 SNHLY, CDR2 FYNNEI. V was pared by 5 bases and J by 2 bases, with 3 bases between. There are 11 residues in the CDR3.

This chain uses TRBV4-3 with TRBJ1-1; D is perhaps TRBD1 (5 bases). CDR1 LGHNA and CDR2 YSLEER come from the germline V gene. The CDR3 extends over 17 amino acids. The V and J ends lost 0 bases and 2 bases respectively, with 16 bases between them. Written as DNA, the CDR3 is TGCGCCAGCAGCCAAGATCCCCCCGAAGGGGTTAACACTGAAGCTTTCTTT. Translating gives CASSQDPPEGVNTEAFF.